A selection of T cell receptor beta chains follows, all from one sample in a study of cytotoxic CD8 clonotypes in ibrutinib-treated CLL. Method: immunoSEQ multiplex PCR; TCRdb's copy keeps in-frame clones and lacks some. The sample records fewer than 400,000 clones, under 70% being singletons. The specimen comprised PBMCs, sampled after 36 months of ibrutinib treatment. The source of these receptors is a human donor with chronic lymphocytic leukemia. The CDR3 runs from the conserved cysteine through the conserved F or W. A D gene is named only where the DNA matches it firmly. A clone size is listed for some rows: how often the clone was seen (once, few, many), or a class if it is expanded.

v_call,clone_size,d_call,j_call,cdr3_nt,cdr3_aa
TRBV18,-,TRBD1,TRBJ1-6,TGTGCCAGCTCAGAATACCGGGACAGAGATTTTAATTCACCCCTCCACTTT,CASSEYRDRDFNSPLHF
TRBV4-3,once,-,TRBJ1-1,TGCGCCAGCAGCCAAGTGGGCAGGGAATGGACTGAAGCTTTCTTT,CASSQVGREWTEAFF
TRBV29-1,-,TRBD2,TRBJ2-5,TGCAGCGTTTCAGCGGGGGGCCTGGAGACCCAGTACTTC,CSVSAGGLETQYF
TRBV2,-,TRBD1,TRBJ2-7,TGTGCCAGCAGTGGAACTTCCTACAGGGGGCATTACGAGCAGTACTTC,CASSGTSYRGHYEQYF
TRBV7-8,-,-,TRBJ1-5,TGTGCCAGCAGCTTAGTTCGGTCGTCGGATAATCAGCCCCAGCATTTT,CASSLVRSSDNQPQHF
TRBV15,few,TRBD2,TRBJ2-5,TGTGCCACCAGCAGAGTAGGCCCCCCACTAGCGGGACGTCGAGAGACCCAGTACTTC,CATSRVGPPLAGRRETQYF
TRBV10-3,-,-,TRBJ1-1,TGTGCCATCAGTGAGGCGGGACAAAATGAAGCTTTCTTT,CAISEAGQNEAFF
TRBV6-5,few,-,TRBJ2-1,TGTGCCAGCAGTTTCCGAGGGGGGCTCTACAATGAGCAGTTCTTC,CASSFRGGLYNEQFF
TRBV27,-,TRBD1,TRBJ1-4,TGTGCCAGCAGAAGACAGGGTTGGAATGAAAAACTGTTTTTT,CASRRQGWNEKLFF
TRBV2,-,-,TRBJ1-2,TGTGCCAGCAGAGGAAGACCGGGCGGCTACACCTTC,CASRGRPGGYTF
TRBV4-3,-,-,TRBJ1-2,TGCGCCAGCAGCCAAGGGGCCACAGGCTGGGGCTATGGCTACACCTTC,CASSQGATGWGYGYTF
TRBV27,-,-,TRBJ2-1,TGTGCCAGCAGTTTACGTCCGGGGTTGGGACTGCAGTTCTTC,CASSLRPGLGLQFF
TRBV11-2,-,-,TRBJ2-7,TGTGCCAGCAGCTTACTCTCATTCGAGCAGTACTTC,CASSLLSFEQYF
TRBV28,once,-,TRBJ2-5,TGTGCCAGCAGTTTATTGAAGGAGAAAGAGACCCAGTACTTC,CASSLLKEKETQYF
TRBV27,-,TRBD1,TRBJ1-1,TGTGCCAGCAGTTCCCGGACAGGGGTTTTGGGGTACACTGAAGCTTTCTTT,CASSSRTGVLGYTEAFF
TRBV15,-,-,TRBJ1-2,TGTGCCACTCATCGTCCGGGAGCACATTCCAACTATGGCTACACCTTC,CATHRPGAHSNYGYTF
TRBV6-5,-,-,TRBJ2-7,TGTGCCAGCAGTTACTCGGCCAGCGGGCTTTCCTACGAGCAGTACTTC,CASSYSASGLSYEQYF
TRBV4-3,-,-,TRBJ2-3,TGCGCCAGCAGCCAAGAACCAGGGAGGCTGAGCACAGATACGCAGTATTTT,CASSQEPGRLSTDTQYF
TRBV19,-,TRBD2,TRBJ2-3,TGTGCCAGTAAGTTGCGGGAGCATAGCACAGATACGCAGTATTTT,CASKLREHSTDTQYF
TRBV10-1,-,TRBD1,TRBJ1-6,TGCGCCAGCCGACAGGGGAAAGGTTCACCCCTCCACTTT,CASRQGKGSPLHF
TRBV11-2,-,TRBD2,TRBJ2-7,TGTGCCAGCAGCCATAGCGGGAGGGCAGTCTACGAGCAGTACTTC,CASSHSGRAVYEQYF
TRBV7-6,-,-,TRBJ1-4,TGTGCCAGCAGATACACAGGATCAACTAATGAAAAACTGTTTTTT,CASRYTGSTNEKLFF
TRBV4-1,few,-,TRBJ2-7,TGCGCCAGCAGCCAAGACCTCTACGAGCAGTACTTC,CASSQDLYEQYF
TRBV4-1,few,-,TRBJ2-5,TGCGCCAGCAGCCAAGTTTATTTGGAGACCCAGTACTTC,CASSQVYLETQYF
TRBV10-2,-,-,TRBJ1-2,TGCGCCAGCAGTGAGCTTGGATCGGGCTATGGCTACACCTTC,CASSELGSGYGYTF
TRBV7-6,-,-,TRBJ1-1,TGTGCCAGCAGCTTTGGAAACATGAACACTGAAGCTTTCTTT,CASSFGNMNTEAFF
TRBV19,few,-,TRBJ2-1,TGTGCCAGTAGTGGGGGGGCGTGGGAGCAGTTCTTC,CASSGGAWEQFF
TRBV10-3,-,TRBD2,TRBJ2-3,TGTGCCATCAGTGGCGGGGGGACAGATACGCAGTATTTT,CAISGGGTDTQYF
TRBV15,-,-,TRBJ2-3,TGTGCCACCAGCATACTCGCACTGCGGGGCACAGATACGCAGTATTTT,CATSILALRGTDTQYF
TRBV9,-,TRBD2,TRBJ2-1,TGTGCCAGCAGCGTATCCCTAGCGGGAGTAAGGGAGCAGTTCTTC,CASSVSLAGVREQFF
TRBV9,-,-,TRBJ2-7,TGTGCCAGCAGCGTAGGGGACCGGTCTTACGAGCAGTACTTC,CASSVGDRSYEQYF
TRBV2,-,-,TRBJ1-2,TGTGCCAGCAGTGAGAGGGGGTTGCCAGGGTCTCAGGATGGCTACACCTTC,CASSERGLPGSQDGYTF
TRBV14,-,TRBD1,TRBJ2-3,TGTGCCAGCAGCCAAGGACCGGGACAGCCCCGTCGGGATACGCAGTATTTT,CASSQGPGQPRRDTQYF
TRBV19,-,-,TRBJ2-5,TGTGCCAGTAGCCAGCTACTTCAAGAGACCCAGTACTTC,CASSQLLQETQYF
TRBV18,-,TRBD2,TRBJ2-7,TGTGCCAGCTCACCAAGGACTAGTAAGGGAAGCTACGAGCAGTACTTC,CASSPRTSKGSYEQYF
TRBV11-2,-,-,TRBJ2-1,TGTGCCAGCAGCCGGGGGAATGAGCAGTTCTTC,CASSRGNEQFF
TRBV11-2,-,-,TRBJ2-3,TGTGCCAGCAGCTTGATCAGCAGTAGCACAGATACGCAGTATTTT,CASSLISSSTDTQYF
TRBV7-8,-,-,TRBJ2-5,TGTGCCAGCAGCTTAAGGCTTGTCGGAGAGACCCAGTACTTC,CASSLRLVGETQYF
TRBV7-9,-,-,TRBJ1-4,TGTGCCAGCAGCTGGAGGGGTGGGAATGAAAAACTGTTTTTT,CASSWRGGNEKLFF
TRBV7-9,-,-,TRBJ1-1,TGTGCCAGCAGCTTAAATGGAAACACTGAAGCTTTCTTT,CASSLNGNTEAFF
TRBV4-3,-,-,TRBJ2-7,TGCGCCAGCAGCCAACCGAACAGGGACGAGCAGTACTTC,CASSQPNRDEQYF